The clone carrying this T cell receptor (beta chain) was seen ten or more times. The time point is: before trial treatment. This sample was included in a study of low-dose radiotherapy and immunotherapy resistance in tumors. From germline, CDR1 is SEHNR and CDR2 FQNEAQ (reference sequence). The CDR3 length is 21 residues. The J segment lost 0 bases and the V segment lost 0 bases, leaving 16 bases of the junction unmatched. TRAV- and TRBV-specific primers primed first-strand cDNA, covering alpha and beta chains. The PCR that amplified TCRs ran for about 20 cycles, relying on a constant-region primer and a V-primer adapter. MiXCR was run by TCRdb on the reads, yielding one entry per CDR3 protein. This sample has 80,000 to 95,000 distinct CDR3 sequences; 9.4% occur once, and the top ten carry more than 0.85%.

The origin of this receptor is a male donor with prostate cancer. The gene calls are TRBV7-9 and TRBJ2-3, with 9 bases matching TRBD2. The source was PBMCs, collected before treatment. As DNA, the CDR3 is TGTGCCAGCAGCTTAGCGATAAGTGGACTAGCGAGCCCATCGAGCACAGATACGCAGTATTTT. Protein product: CASSLAISGLASPSSTDTQYF.